The 28 T cell receptor beta chains reported below all come from one sample, sequenced in a study of T cell repertoires in cytomegalovirus infection. Via MiXCR, TCRdb re-called the reads, giving one row per CDR3 protein. The table shows about 740,000 distinct CDR3 sequences, with less than 40% occurring only once. The sample comprised PBMCs. These receptors originate from a human donor in good health (CMV status not recorded). Some clones in this sample may be carry-over from other donors' samples.

The V call is TRBV28, the J call TRBJ2-1, with a weak D call TRBD2 (6 bases). Trimming took 5 bases from V and 10 from J, leaving 15 bases between them. The germline gives CDR1 MDHEN, CDR2 SYDVKM. CDR3 length: 13 amino acids. The CDR3 here is CASSRTTSREQFF. CDR3 nucleotides: TGTGCCAGCAGTAGGACGACTAGTAGGGAGCAGTTCTTC.

The rearrangement joins TRBV30 to TRBJ1-4, with a tentative D call TRBD1 (6 bases). Trimming left V 3 bases short and J 5 bases short, with 22 bases between. The CDR3 has 17 amino acids. CDR1 is GTSNPN, CDR2 SVGIG, per germline (reference sequence). For the CDR3, the DNA is TGTGCCTGGAGAGGGGGGGGAAAGGGGATAAAGAATGAAAAACTGTTTTTT. This encodes CAWRGGGKGIKNEKLFF.

This clonotype was observed a few times. The chain has TRBV6-2 or TRBV6-3 and TRBJ1-2, with D unclear. Trimming shortened V by 7 bases and J by 4 bases, and 10 bases separated the two germline ends. Germline-derived CDR1 and CDR2 are MNHEY and SVGEGT. The CDR3 has 12 residues. In nucleotides, the CDR3 is TGTGCCAGCACCGACCGTCGCTATGGCTACACCTTC. Protein sequence: CASTDRRYGYTF.

About this clonotype itself: A clone one base away is much larger, so this may be a read error. Here the CDR3 omits its conserved ending phenylalanine or tryptophan, so a read error is the likely source. The rearrangement joins TRBV7-2 to TRBJ2-1; 7 nucleotides agree with TRBD2. CDR1 is SGHTA, CDR2 FQGNSA, per germline. J gave up 6 bases and V 1 base, and 6 bases lay outside the gene matches. This CDR3 region has 15 residues. CDR3 nucleotide sequence: TGTGCCAGCAGCTTAGGGCTAGCGGCGGGCAATGAGCAGTTCTTA. This gives the protein CASSLGLAAGNEQFL.

This clonotype was found a few times. This may stem from a read error, because a much larger clone lies one nucleotide away. The chain links TRBV7-2 to TRBJ1-5, with no clear D. The ends were cut back, 2 bases at V and 5 bases at J, with 7 bases in the middle. The germline V gene encodes CDR1 SGHTA and CDR2 FQGNSA. The length of the CDR3 is 13 residues. The CDR3 sequence: CASSLQWDQPQHF. The CDR3 coding sequence is TGTGCCAGCAGCTTACAGTGGGATCAGCCCCAGCATTTT.

V gene TRBV7-3 combines with J gene TRBJ2-1; D is undetermined. The CDR3 runs 13 residues. Trimming shortened V by 1 base and J by 5 bases, and 6 bases separated the two germline ends. Germline V gene lookup returns CDR1 SGHTA and CDR2 FQGTGA. For the CDR3, the DNA is TGTGCCAGCAGCTTAAACACGCACAATGAGCAGTTCTTC. Its protein product is CASSLNTHNEQFF.

This clonotype was seen more than once but under ten times. V is TRBV7-8 and J is TRBJ1-1; TRBD1 might be the D (5 bases). Trimming left V 4 bases short and J 1 base short, with 10 bases between. CDR1 SGHVS and CDR2 FQNEAQ come from the germline V gene. This CDR3 spans 14 amino acids. CDR3 coding DNA: TGTGCCAGCAGCTCCCCCGGGACGAACACTGAAGCTTTCTTT. This codes for CASSSPGTNTEAFF.

The V and J genes are TRBV5-4 and TRBJ2-3; D gene unclear. V lost 2 bases and J lost 2, with 9 bases in between. CDR1 is SGHNT, CDR2 YYREEE, per germline (reference sequence). This CDR3 is 14 amino acids long. CDR3 nucleotides: TGTGCCAGCAGCTTCTCCCATTCCACAGATACGCAGTATTTT. Translating gives CASSFSHSTDTQYF. Drawing the rest from reference TRBV5-4 and TRBJ2-3, the complete variable domain is ETGVTQSPTHLIKTRGQQVTLRCSSQSGHNTVSWYQQALGQGPQFIFQYYREEENGRGNFPPRFSGLQFPNYSSELNVNALELDDSALYLCASSFSHSTDTQYFGPGTRLTVL.

In the case of this clonotype: One end of the junction varies from germline; a read error may be responsible. The V gene is TRBV28, the J gene TRBJ2-1; 7 bases are shared with TRBD1. CDR3 length: 15 amino acids. Germline assignment: CDR1 MDHEN and CDR2 SYDVKM. The DNA of the CDR3 is TGTGCCAGCAGAACGGGACAGCTCTCCTACAAGGAGCAGTTCTTC. It translates to CASRTGQLSYKEQFF.

The rearrangement uses TRBV11-2 and TRBJ1-3; TRBD1 matches at 8 bases. Germline loops: CDR1 SGHAT, CDR2 FQNNGV. The V and J ends lost 7 bases and 4 bases, in that order; junction bases with no gene match: 9. The CDR3 consists of 15 residues. The CDR3 protein is CASTYQGAAGNTIYF. DNA for the CDR3: TGTGCCAGCACTTATCAGGGGGCGGCGGGAAACACCATATATTTT.

Turning to this clonotype: As the CDR3 is not closed by the conserved phenylalanine or tryptophan, this likely results from a read error. The V call is TRBV28, the J call TRBJ1-1; no firm D call. Germline V CDR1 and CDR2: MDHEN, SYDVKM. This CDR3 spans 15 amino acids. The CDR3 reads CAISPGGVPVTEAFC. CDR3 in DNA: TGTGCCATCAGTCCAGGAGGCGTCCCGGTCACTGAAGCTTTCTGT.

The table lists this clonotype with a few counts. The rearrangement uses TRBV7-2 and TRBJ1-2; D possibly corresponds to TRBD1 (6 bases). Trimming took off 9 bases at V and 9 bases at J, with 17 bases between the two ends. The CDR3 is made up of 12 amino acids. Germline CDR1 reads SGHTA; CDR2 reads FQGNSA. This CDR3 is CASTVGQIRYTF. The DNA for the CDR3 is TGTGCCAGTACTGTAGGACAGATCCGCTACACCTTC.

This clonotype was seen a single time. The rearrangement joins TRBV20-1 to TRBJ2-7; no definite D call. Trimming cost V 2 bases and J 3 bases, with 5 bases left between them. There are 11 residues in the CDR3. In germline, CDR1 is DFQATT, CDR2 SNEGSKA (reference sequence). The CDR3 is CSARKVYEQYF. CDR3 nucleotide sequence: TGCAGTGCTAGAAAAGTCTACGAGCAGTACTTC.

This clonotype was detected only a few times. V gene TRBV12-3 or TRBV12-4 combines with J gene TRBJ2-3; TRBD2 matches 8 bases. V dropped 6 bases and J dropped 2; count of bases not matched to a gene: 10. The CDR3 contains 16 residues. CDR3 region: CASRSGLAGPTDTQYF. The CDR3 DNA is TGTGCCAGCAGATCCGGGCTAGCGGGCCCCACAGATACGCAGTATTTT.

There are a few counts of this clonotype. The V call is TRBV4-2, the J call TRBJ1-4; D may be TRBD1 (5 bases). This CDR3 spans 14 amino acids. Germline-derived CDR1 and CDR2 are LGHNA and YNFKEQ. V was clipped by 4 bases and J by 2 bases, with 8 bases between them. In nucleotides, the CDR3 is TGTGCCAGCAGCCCCAGGGTCACTAATGAAAAACTGTTTTTT. Translated: CASSPRVTNEKLFF.

This clonotype was counted a few times. The chain carries TRBV6-1 and TRBJ2-4; 8 bases map to TRBD2. Germline CDR1 MNHNS, CDR2 SASEGT. This CDR3 region has 14 residues. V dropped 6 bases and J dropped 2; count of bases not matched to a gene: 3. The CDR3 DNA sequence: TGTGCCAGCAGGCGACTAGCGACCAAAAACATTCAGTACTTC. Its translation: CASRRLATKNIQYF.

The CDR3 spells CASSTGTGIQPQHF. In DNA, the CDR3 is TGTGCCAGCAGTACCGGCACAGGCATTCAGCCCCAGCATTTT. The V and J genes are TRBV27 and TRBJ1-5; a weak D match, TRBD1 (5 bases). This CDR3 contains 14 residues. V was trimmed by 5 bases and J by 6 bases, leaving 14 bases between them. CDR1 is MNHEY and CDR2 is SMNVEV in the germline V gene (reference sequence).

The chain couples TRBV5-5 to TRBJ2-2, with D hard to call. Germline lookup yields CDR1 SGHKS and CDR2 YYEKEE (reference sequence). V lost 1 base and J lost 3, with 4 bases in between. This CDR3 is built from 13 residues. The chain's CDR3 is CASSLSHTGELFF. The CDR3 bases are TGTGCCAGCAGCTTGTCACACACCGGGGAGCTGTTTTTT.

This sequence joins TRBV7-9 and TRBJ2-2; D is undetermined. V was pared by 3 bases and J by 4 bases, with 6 bases between. This CDR3 comprises 13 residues. CDR1 and CDR2 from the germline V gene are SEHNR and FQNEAQ (reference sequence). The CDR3 loop reads CASSFFTTGELFF. The CDR3 DNA sequence: TGTGCCAGCAGCTTTTTTACCACCGGGGAGCTGTTTTTT.

This clonotype was counted only a few times. The CDR3 DNA follows: TGCGCCAGCAGCTTAATAGCGGACACAGATACGCAGTATTTT. It translates to CASSLIADTDTQYF. The chain has TRBV5-1 and TRBJ2-3; D is perhaps TRBD2 (6 bases). CDR1 and CDR2 from the germline V gene are SGHRS and YFSETQ. V dropped 2 bases and J dropped 2 bases, with 9 bases sitting between them. The CDR3 extends over 14 amino acids.

The chain joins TRBV19 to TRBJ2-1; D unclear. CDR1 is LNHDA, CDR2 SQIVND, per germline (reference sequence). CDR3 length: 16 amino acids. Trimming stripped 4 bases from V and 6 bases from J, with 19 bases between. Written as DNA, the CDR3 is TGTGCCAGTAGTACAACTAACAATTTAGCACGCAATGAGCAGTTCTTC. Translation: CASSTTNNLARNEQFF.

This clonotype was recorded at least ten times. The rearrangement uses TRBV3-1 and TRBJ2-2; perhaps TRBD1 as D (5 bases). The CDR3 runs 13 residues. Germline V gene data show CDR1 as LGHDT and CDR2 as YNNKEL (reference sequence). V gave up 6 bases and J gave up 7 bases, with 12 bases separating them. CDR3 residues: CASRGVSVGELFF. The CDR3 DNA is TGTGCCAGCAGAGGGGTTTCGGTCGGGGAGCTGTTTTTT.

This clonotype was counted only a few times. The gene calls are TRBV2 and TRBJ2-1; either TRBD1 or TRBD2 may supply D (6 bases each). This CDR3 is 15 amino acids long. Germline V gene lookup returns CDR1 SNHLY and CDR2 FYNNEI. The V end was cut by 2 bases, the J end by 8 bases, with 16 bases between. Here the CDR3 DNA reads TGTGCCAGCAGTGAATACTGGGGGCGGGGCGATGAGCAGTTCTTC. This sequence encodes CASSEYWGRGDEQFF.

The gene calls are TRBV4-2 and TRBJ2-7; a possible D gene is TRBD2 (6 bases). Germline V CDR1 and CDR2: LGHNA, YNFKEQ. CDR3 length equals 16 residues. The V and J ends lost 1 base and 3 bases respectively, with 16 bases between them. The CDR3 bases are TGTGCCAGCAGCCAAGCCCCGCTAGCGCAAATCTACGAGCAGTACTTC. Translation: CASSQAPLAQIYEQYF.

In regard to this clonotype: A much larger clone is a single base away; this may be a read error. The gene calls are TRBV7-6 and TRBJ2-1; maybe TRBD2 (7 bases). Germline V gene data show CDR1 as SGHVS and CDR2 as FNYEAQ. The CDR3 has 18 amino acids. CDR3 amino acids: CASSLASPSGTSYNEQLF. CDR3 DNA: TGTGCCAGCAGCTTAGCCTCCCCCAGCGGGACATCCTACAATGAGCAGTTATTC.

The J gene is TRBJ2-3, the V gene TRBV27; D is possibly TRBD2 (6 bases). The CDR3 spans 14 residues. V lost 6 bases and J 8 bases, leaving 18 bases between the germline ends. The germline gives CDR1 MNHEY, CDR2 SMNVEV (reference sequence). CDR3 DNA: TGTGCCAGCAGAATGTCCAGGGTGGGACTTACGCAGTATTTT. Its translation: CASRMSRVGLTQYF.

The V call is TRBV7-9, the J call TRBJ2-1, with D perhaps matching TRBD1 (5 bases). Between the trimmed V and J ends, which lost 4 bases and 3 bases, there was a span of 13 bases. The germline gives CDR1 SEHNR, CDR2 FQNEAQ (reference sequence). The CDR3 is 15 amino acids. CDR3 in DNA: TGTGCCAGCAGCTCTCTTACAGGAGACTACAATGAGCAGTTCTTC. Protein sequence: CASSSLTGDYNEQFF.

As for this clonotype: Given a much more abundant clone one base away, this may be a read error. The gene calls are TRBV7-9 and TRBJ2-7, with 7 bases matching TRBD1. Germline V lookup: CDR1 SEHNR, CDR2 FQNEAQ (reference sequence). The CDR3 is 15 amino acids. V shed 5 bases, J shed 0 bases, and the junction held 7 bases outside the gene matches. CDR3 in amino acids: CASSTTGDSSYEQYF. The CDR3 DNA is TGTGCCAGCAGCACTACAGGGGACAGCTCCTACGAGCAGTACTTC.